This T cell receptor (beta chain) was sequenced during a study of cytomegalovirus exposure and HLA in healthy donors. This CDR3 is built from 16 residues. With 5 bases clipped from V and 4 bases from J, the junction kept 9 bases outside the gene matches. Germline CDR1 is MNHNY and CDR2 is SVGAGI (reference sequence). Assay: immunoSEQ multiplex PCR; the TCRdb copy retains only in-frame clones and omits some. The sample records some 76,000 clones, less than 95% being singletons. Sequenced: PBMCs. This chain joins TRBV6-6 and TRBJ1-3, with 9 positions matching TRBD1. The receptor was derived from a woman under 30 in good health and CMV-seronegative. This CDR3 reads CASSLNSQGAGNTIYF. The CDR3 bases are TGTGCCAGCAGTCTAAACTCACAGGGGGCCGGAAACACCATATATTTT.